This entry lists 8 T cell receptor beta chains sequenced from one sample in a study of post-analysis software for immune sequencing data. The study's findings and limits: TRBV5-6, TRBV5-1 and TRBV20-1 were among roughly 5 TRBV segments more frequent in patients than controls.

The antigens for these receptors are not known. The TCR beta cDNA libraries contained unique molecular identifiers. TCRdb itself ran the PCR reads through MiXCR, one entry per CDR3 protein. The top ten clones hold less than 8% of a sample with 400,000 to 500,000 distinct CDR3 sequences, roughly 40% of them seen once. The sample was blood. The receptors here all came from a girl aged 2-10 years with multiple sclerosis.

In its sample, this clonotype was seen a few times. The V call is TRBV28, the J call TRBJ2-1; no clear D gene. Germline V CDR1 and CDR2: MDHEN, SYDVKM. The CDR3 spans 15 residues. Trimming shortened V by 5 bases and J by 2 bases, and 13 bases separated the two germline ends. CDR3 amino acids: CASSLTAPAYNEQFF. The DNA for the CDR3 is TGTGCCAGCAGTCTGACGGCCCCCGCCTACAATGAGCAGTTCTTC.

The rearrangement joins TRBV12-3 or TRBV12-4 to TRBJ2-6; D may be TRBD1 (6 bases). Trimming shortened V by 6 bases and J by 0 bases, and 18 bases separated the two germline ends. CDR3 length equals 18 residues. Written as DNA, the CDR3 is TGTGCCAGCAGATCAAAAGGGGGTCTGGACTCTGGGGCCAACGTCCTGACTTTC. Amino acid sequence: CASRSKGGLDSGANVLTF.

This clonotype came up a few times. The rearrangement links TRBV24-1 to TRBJ1-2; D ambiguous. Between the trimmed V and J ends, which lost 6 bases and 2 bases, there was a span of 6 bases. The CDR3 consists of 12 residues. The germline V gene has CDR1 KGHDR and CDR2 SFDVKD. The CDR3 protein is CATSKGNYGYTF. CDR3 DNA sequence: TGTGCCACCAGTAAAGGGAACTATGGCTACACCTTC.

There are a few counts of this clonotype. The chain couples TRBV6-5 to TRBJ2-7; tentatively, D is TRBD1 (6 bases). CDR1 is MNHEY, CDR2 SVGAGI, per germline. This CDR3 comprises 13 residues. V dropped 8 bases and J dropped 3 bases, with 14 bases sitting between them. The CDR3 coding sequence is TGTGCCAGCGTCAGGGGATCAGGCTACGAGCAGTACTTC. Its protein is CASVRGSGYEQYF.

The gene calls are TRBV6-6 and TRBJ2-1; 7 bases align to TRBD2. The CDR3 sequence is 14 residues long. Trimming cost V 8 bases and J 6 bases; bases outside gene matches: 10. Looked up from germline, CDR1 is MNHNY and CDR2 is SVGAGI (reference sequence). CDR3 DNA: TGTGCCAGCGTCCGGGGCGGGAGAACCAATGAGCAGTTCTTC. This encodes CASVRGGRTNEQFF.

V and J are TRBV5-1 and TRBJ2-3, with D unresolved. This CDR3 comprises 14 residues. V was pared by 0 bases and J by 10 bases, with 15 bases between. From germline, CDR1 is SGHRS and CDR2 YFSETQ. CDR3 sequence: CASSLGSKGLAQYF. CDR3 nucleotides: TGCGCCAGCAGCTTGGGGTCGAAAGGGTTGGCGCAGTATTTT.

As for this clonotype: Likely a read error: the CDR3 ends without its conserved phenylalanine or tryptophan. The rearrangement links TRBV2 to TRBJ1-2; D call uncertain. The length of the CDR3 is 15 residues. Germline lookup yields CDR1 SNHLY and CDR2 FYNNEI. The DNA for the CDR3 is TGTACCAGCAGCGAACACCAAGTGGCTAACTATGGCTACACCTTA. This translates into CTSSEHQVANYGYTL.

The V gene is TRBV28, the J gene TRBJ2-3; 8 positions match TRBD2. V lost 5 bases, J lost 6 bases, and 10 bases stayed unmatched. The CDR3 has 15 residues. Germline CDR1 reads MDHEN; CDR2 reads SYDVKM. The CDR3 DNA reads as TGTGCCAGCAGTACCCCGGGACTAGGGGGGGATACGCAGTATTTT. Translation: CASSTPGLGGDTQYF.